This T cell receptor beta chain was obtained from a study of cytomegalovirus exposure and HLA in healthy donors (TCRdb year 2017). Regarding the study in general: In an earlier analysis of 450 to 750 of the donors, less than 350 Gb of sequence data and 117 million unique TCR beta sequences from about 179 million T cells were reported. About 320 gigabases of sequencing data and approximately 84 million unique TCR sequences were included in an early release covering over 600 HLA-typed donors. Of the approximately 400 genotyped donors, about 84% fell in the genetic ancestry cluster associated with self-reported Caucasian donors. The aim of the study was to test whether cataloging public T cell receptors could identify signatures of past pathogen exposure. The study profiled the T cell repertoires of hundreds of subjects by immunosequencing and related them to cytomegalovirus serostatus. A separate validation cohort of approximately 120 different subjects was used in addition to the roughly 670-subject first cohort. High-throughput TCR immunosequencing, statistical association of individual TCRs with disease status, and machine learning were combined to predict cytomegalovirus infection status. To study patterns of TCR occurrence, a later analysis re-analyzed previously published TCR beta repertoires from 666 donors and added high-resolution HLA genotyping. In the later analysis, no new phenotypic data were used to find candidate immune exposures; instead, reliance was placed on TCR beta sequences and their occurrence across donors. An earlier analysis of some 500 of the donors used high-throughput TCR beta sequencing to judge whether each TCR beta V gene segment behaved as functional or pseudogenic. Donor age, sex, ethnicity and CMV serostatus were collected together with the repertoire data. In a later genetic analysis, genome-wide SNP genotypes for about three fifths of the roughly 670 donors were used, and that subset was treated as a discovery cohort. Every repertoire in the discovery cohort had been generated on one and the same sequencing platform. HLA typing included class I and class II loci at four-digit resolution. The number of typed donors differed by locus: about 629-630 for A, B, C, DRB1 and DQB1; 500 to 550 for DQA1; 600 to 610 for DPA1; and roughly 450 for DPB1. A handful of DR-DQ haplotypes were handled as single units for association and clustering because linkage in the cohort was strong. Among 398 genotyped donors of the cohort, an average of about 240,000 unique TCR beta nucleotide sequences was sequenced per donor, of which 15% to 20% were non-productive.

A note on this clone: The antigen this receptor binds is unknown. Base qualities are not at hand, and no much larger clone is one base apart.

The cohort consisted of approximately 670 healthy bone marrow donors. At the time of sampling, all cohort members were nominally healthy, though unrecorded immune exposures were likely present. The donor was CMV seronegative and was included in the group of a few hundred seronegative cohort members. Every donor gave a peripheral blood sample, and the peripheral blood mononuclear cells from that sample were used for TCR beta sequencing. Genomic DNA was extracted from the blood cell samples with the Qiagen DNeasy Blood Extraction Kit. Receptor libraries were prepared by the immunoSEQ multiplex PCR assay. The multiplex PCR relied on a mix of 60 forward primers for TCR Vbeta segments and 13 reverse primers for TCR Jbeta segments. A multiplex PCR assay on genomic DNA amplified the CDR3 region of rearranged TCR beta genes. On the Illumina HiSeq System, the amplified TCR beta libraries were sequenced as 87-base-pair reads. As for how the authors treated the data: In a later analysis, around 80 million unique TCR beta chains were counted across the 500 to 850 repertoires, and roughly 11 million of these chains were shared by at least two donors. To remove PCR and sequencing errors, raw reads were error-corrected and collapsed into unique sequences using a nearest-neighbor algorithm that merged closely related sequences. Alignment of CDR3 sequences to IMGT reference sequences was used to assign V, D and J gene segments. Each retained sequence needed at least a six-nucleotide match to both a V gene segment and a J gene segment. Rearrangements were classified as productive when the CDR3 lacked stop codons and remained in frame with V and J, and all other rearrangements were classified as non-productive. CDR3 was defined according to IMGT convention as the region running from the second conserved V-encoded cysteine to the conserved J-encoded phenylalanine. Sequences without an unambiguous match to a single V gene segment were excluded from the earlier analysis of 500 to 700 of the donors. An earlier analysis of 550 to 650 of the donors classified V segments as functional when productive rearrangements were above 56.7% and as segregating when the standard deviation between donors was above 5%. A statistical classification framework was built to diagnose cytomegalovirus status from the catalog of TCR beta chain sequences. V and J gene assignment, in a later analysis, came from comparing TCR nucleotide sequences with IMGT/GENE-DB human TR gene sequences. Using the TCRdist pipeline, a later analysis assigned CDR3 sequences along with most-parsimonious VDJ recombination scenarios. A later analysis defined each TCR beta chain by its CDR3 amino acid sequence plus V-gene family, and excluded reads lacking a unique V-gene family. To address suspected cross-contamination and a sequencing artifact, a later analysis removed around 600 highly shared, low-generation-probability nucleotide sequences. For each public chain, a later analysis derived a clonal expansion index from normalized ranks of inferred template counts within each repertoire. In a later analysis, generation probabilities were computed with a VDJ recombination model fitted to out-of-frame rearrangements, and the resulting probabilities were checked against IGoR. Hypergeometric tests were used in a later analysis to score TCR-TCR, TCR-HLA and TCR-CMV co-occurrence, with a repertoire-size bias correction applied to the TCR pairs. A later analysis estimated false discovery rates by permuting HLA or CMV assignments 20 times. In a later analysis, co-occurring TCRs were grouped with DBSCAN, and TCRdist sequence similarity was added when clustering was performed within HLA-allele-positive subsets. Repertoires with fewer than 30,000 or more than 120,000 public chains were left out of co-occurrence clustering, as were four to six repertoires with anomalous nucleotide sharing. The source is immuneACCESS, and TCRdb retained only in-frame sequences with V and J called. Part of the clones is not carried over; for the studies checked, unresolved V genes explain less than half of this, and the remainder is unexplained. For V, J and clone size, that table is used; D and trimming come from the DNA. This sample lists more than 150,000 clones; 84% were detected once. Of the sample, approximately 0.25% falls within the top ten clones.

There are 14 amino acids in the CDR3, from cysteine to phenylalanine inclusive. The read is trimmed to its CDR3 DNA, 42 bases read in frame from base 1. CDR1 LNHDA and CDR2 SQIVND are derived from the germline V gene (reference sequence). V lost 7 bases and J lost 3 bases; the stretch between them is 13 bases long. On the study overall, not on this receptor specifically: Compared with equally common non-associated chains, HLA-associated TCR beta chains in a later analysis were more clonally expanded and had lower generation probabilities. A cluster of highly shared sequence variants was judged likely to represent a technical artifact of the sequencing pipeline. According to a later analysis, most CMV-associated TCR beta chains appeared to be HLA-restricted, and the HLA associations seemed to be driven largely by CMV exposure. A later analysis associated about 17,000 TCR beta sequences with specific HLA alleles at a false discovery rate of 0.05. The 87-base-pair reads could not distinguish some IMGT-functional V segments, including TRBV6-2 and TRBV6-3, so those segments were excluded. Because HLA typing was unavailable for some donors at each locus, only the typed subset was used in association tests. A further reported finding was that TCR beta sequences accurately predicted the HLA-A and HLA-B alleles for most subjects in the first cohort. CMV serostatus was the only immune exposure information available for the cohort. Across donors, most TCR sequences were observed very rarely, whereas some public TCRs were present in many individuals. Correlated functional status among segregating V segments might reflect linkage disequilibrium, but an unknown experimental factor could not be ruled out. In a later genetic analysis, a missense DCLRE1C variant was associated with V-gene and J-gene trimming of TCR beta chains, and the association was replicated in an independent cohort. Roughly 15 rarely observed V segments, including chromosome 9 orphons, were excluded from the earlier analysis of almost 600 of the donors because counts were too low. When HLA alleles, especially DR and DQ, strongly co-occurred, attributing TCR associations to individual alleles was difficult. A few of the identified cytomegalovirus-associated TCR beta chains were confirmed in vitro to be specific for cytomegalovirus antigens. In this cohort, only TCR beta chains were sequenced, and detectable features were limited by the absence of alpha or paired-chain data. According to a later analysis, TCR association rates differed among HLA loci, with DRB1 alleles showing the most associated TCRs and HLA-C alleles showing the fewest. The authors suggested that the approach could potentially be generalized to other disease states and immunological phenotypes. Cytomegalovirus status was reported to be diagnosed by the classifier with high specificity and sensitivity in both the original and validation cohorts. Roughly uniform sequencing depth across donors was assumed in presence/absence analyses, although this assumption may not hold. In a later analysis, several top co-occurrence clusters were reported to appear linked to parvovirus B19, influenza, CMV and Epstein-Barr virus. Compared with the approximately 600-donor mean, donors in an Asian-associated ancestry cluster had fewer N-insertions in productive TCRs, according to a later genetic analysis. The study listed 150 to 200 TCR beta chains as associated with cytomegalovirus. In an earlier analysis of about 540 of the donors, most TCR beta V segments were observed in productive rearrangements about 87% or about 30% of the time, broadly matching IMGT annotations.

The V and J segments used are TRBV19 and TRBJ1-5; TRBD1 might be the D gene, on 6 matching bases. The sample comprised PBMCs. This clonotype was obtained from a boy between 10 and 17 years old in good health and CMV-seronegative. The CDR3 here reads CASTQGMNNQPQHF. The DNA is TGTGCCAGTACCCAGGGGATGAACAATCAGCCCCAGCATTTT.